Included here is one T cell receptor beta chain sequence, with context. Antigen unknown. This record comes from a study of T cells in Graves' hyperthyroidism and ophthalmopathy. Study in general: Blood was drawn when the patient was first diagnosed and still untreated.

Per the germline V gene, CDR1 is GTSNPN and CDR2 is SVGIG (reference sequence). V dropped 0 bases and J dropped 4; count of bases not matched to a gene: 8. The CDR3 covers 15 residues. Study conclusions and caveats: Within blood appeared most thyroid clonotypes that had expanded above 0.001.

Amplification targeted TCR beta CDR3 regions from RNA transcripts. HTBI primers were used for first-round RT-PCR of the TCR CDR3. One entry per CDR3 protein, called by TCRdb with MiXCR from the multiplex PCR reads. The data contain about 510,000 distinct CDR3 sequences, 12% to 15% of them singletons. This receptor was identified in a woman aged 40 to 55 with Graves' hyperthyroidism. The chain uses TRBV30 and TRBJ2-7; 8 bases line up with TRBD1. The sample comprised blood. CDR3 sequence reads: CAWSVTGQGAYEQYF. The CDR3 DNA follows: TGTGCCTGGAGTGTGACGGGGCAGGGGGCTTACGAGCAGTACTTC.